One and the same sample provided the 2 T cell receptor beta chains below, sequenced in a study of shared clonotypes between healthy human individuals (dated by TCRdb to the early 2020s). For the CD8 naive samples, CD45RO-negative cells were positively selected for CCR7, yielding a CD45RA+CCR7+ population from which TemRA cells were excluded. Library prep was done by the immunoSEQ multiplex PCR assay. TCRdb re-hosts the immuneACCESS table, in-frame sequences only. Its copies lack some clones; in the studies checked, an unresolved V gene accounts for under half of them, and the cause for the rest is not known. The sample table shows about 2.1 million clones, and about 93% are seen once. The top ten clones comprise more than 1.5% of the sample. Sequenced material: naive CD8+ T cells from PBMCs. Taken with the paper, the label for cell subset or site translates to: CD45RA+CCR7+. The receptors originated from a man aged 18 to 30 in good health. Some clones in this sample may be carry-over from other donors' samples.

The CDR3 DNA follows: TGTGCCAGCAGCACAATAGGGACTAGCGGGAGTGGCACAGATACGCAGTATTTT. It codes for CASSTIGTSGSGTDTQYF. The chain links TRBV27 to TRBJ2-3; 14 bases fit TRBD2. CDR1 is MNHEY, CDR2 SMNVEV, per germline (reference sequence). V lost 6 bases, J lost 1 base, and 9 bases stayed unmatched. The CDR3 contains 18 residues.

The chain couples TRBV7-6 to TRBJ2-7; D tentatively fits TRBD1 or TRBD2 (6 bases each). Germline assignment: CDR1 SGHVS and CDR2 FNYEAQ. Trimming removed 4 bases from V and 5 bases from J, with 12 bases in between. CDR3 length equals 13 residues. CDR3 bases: TGTGCCAGCAGCTGGGGGGCGCGAGACGAGCAGTACTTC. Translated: CASSWGARDEQYF. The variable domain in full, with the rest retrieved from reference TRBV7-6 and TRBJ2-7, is GAGVSQSPRYKVTKRGQDVALRCDPISGHVSLYWYRQALGQGPEFLTYFNYEAQQDKSGLPNDRFSAERPEGSISTLTIQRTEQRDSAMYRCASSWGARDEQYFGPGTRLTVT.